Sequencing of this T cell receptor beta chain was carried out in a study of blood T cell repertoires in COVID-19. At the level of the study: Material from acute and convalescent COVID-19 was sourced from the United States, Italy and Spain. PBMCs, B-cell-depleted T cells, or T cells provided the cDNA or gDNA that made up the material.

Authors' processing steps: Amplification of reference gene primers was used by the study to estimate nucleated cell counts. Sequencing was performed with immunoSEQ multiplex PCR; in TCRdb, only in-frame clones are kept and a portion is missing. V and J calls and clone size are those listed in that table; D and trimming were worked out from the DNA. This sample has 72,000 or so clones, with around 90% found just once. The CDR3 has 13 amino acids. Trimming took off 4 bases at V and 4 bases at J, with 10 bases between the two ends. Sequences were obtained from peripheral blood. V gene TRBV12-3 or TRBV12-4 combines with J gene TRBJ2-5; D unclear. The TCR was taken from an elderly woman with acute or convalescent COVID-19. CDR3 DNA sequence: TGTGCCAGCAGTTCGAAAAGTAGAGAGACCCAGTACTTC. It codes for CASSSKSRETQYF.